This TCR beta chain derives from a study of blood T cells in healthy people across ages. General study results and limits: Estimates based on one million T cells were treated as lower bounds. The fall in TCR beta diversity per million T cells was roughly linear with age.

V dropped 0 bases and J dropped 4; count of bases not matched to a gene: 5. Germline V gene data show CDR1 as DFQATT and CDR2 as SNEGSKA (reference sequence). This CDR3 is 17 amino acids long. Primed by a sample-barcoded 5' primer and a J-beta primer mix, a second PCR proceeded for roughly 6 to 12 cycles. A template-switch adaptor containing 12 random nucleotides labeled each cDNA molecule. TCRdb recomputed calls from the 5' RACE reads with MiXCR, one row per CDR3 protein. The sample comprises approximately 730,000 distinct CDR3 sequences, roughly 50% of which are singletons, and roughly two fifths rests with the top ten. This clonotype was seen more than once but under ten times. Its target is not known.

The chain employs TRBV20-1 and TRBJ2-1; 14 bases line up with TRBD2. The sample comprised blood. This TCR was recovered from a man older than 75 in good health. The DNA for the CDR3 is TGCAGTGCTAGAGATTGGACTAGCGGGAGGATTTACAATGAGCAGTTCTTC. Translation gives CSARDWTSGRIYNEQFF.